The TCR beta chain described here comes from a study of T-cell memory formation after mild COVID-19. On the study more broadly: TCR clustering was largely donor specific.

Constant-segment primers were used for 5'RACE, and the resulting TCR alpha and TCR beta cDNA libraries carried sample barcodes and UMIs. In TCRdb, the 5' RACE reads were re-called with MiXCR into one record per CDR3 protein. The sample yields about 560,000 distinct CDR3 sequences, roughly 18% seen once. Points on this clonotype: Its antigen is as yet unknown.

Study-wide findings and caveats: Cross-reactive memory appears to have joined, as suggested by some responding clones showing up in pre-infection memory.

Trimming took off 3 bases at V and 0 bases at J, with 6 bases between the two ends. The CDR3 runs 14 residues. V and J are TRBV12-3 or TRBV12-4 and TRBJ2-1; D is undetermined. Input material: PBMCs or a T cell subset sorted from them (not recorded which). The sequence derives from an adult woman who had mild COVID-19 (a few samples of this study predate the infection). Cell type and time point are not known. CDR3 residues: CASSFRTSYNEQFF. CDR3 sequence (DNA): TGTGCCAGCAGTTTTAGGACCTCCTACAATGAGCAGTTCTTC.